The clone carrying this TCR beta chain was recorded many times. Its antigen is not identified. The time point is: newly diagnosed GD, antithyroid drugs for less than 3 months. PBMC-extracted RNA yielded the TCR library. In this cohort, patients came from an endocrinology department located in Xi'an, China. The sample is drawn from a study of regulatory T cells in long-lasting Graves disease. Study results and caveats: Persistent cases favored TRBV28, TRBJ1-2 and TRBJ2-5.

Germline values: CDR1 KGHSH, CDR2 LQKENI. V shed 5 bases and J shed 0 bases, with 13 bases lying between them. The CDR3 has 15 amino acids. Construction of TCR beta libraries relied on iRepertoire HTBI primers and on Arm-PCR targeting CDR3 regions. In the source study's methods: Across samples, roughly 58 TRBV and about 15 TRBJ segments were found. MiXCR was run by TCRdb on the multiplex PCR reads, yielding one entry per CDR3 protein. For this entry, the V and J calls and clone size follow TCRdb and not the study's own pipeline. The sample includes almost 450,000 distinct CDR3 sequences, less than 20% of them seen just once. The same data also went into a second study, on T cells in Graves' hyperthyroidism and ophthalmopathy. That paper adds: No ophthalmopathy progression within 18 months constituted stable Graves' hyperthyroidism.

Sequences were derived from peripheral blood mononuclear cells (PBMCs), sampled at new diagnosis, from a patient treated with antithyroid drugs. The V call is TRBV18, the J call TRBJ1-1; D uncertain. The receptor comes from a woman aged 25-40 years with Graves disease. The CDR3 DNA follows: TGTGCCAGCTCAAATGCCGGGATCATGAACACTGAAGCTTTCTTT. It is translated as CASSNAGIMNTEAFF. Filled out from reference TRBV18 and TRBJ1-1, the complete variable domain reads NAGVMQNPRHLVRRRGQEARLRCSPMKGHSHVYWYRQLPEEGLKFMVYLQKENIIDESGMPKERFSAEFPKEGPSILRIQQVVRGDSAAYFCASSNAGIMNTEAFFGQGTRLTVV.